These T cell receptor beta chains were read from a single sample in a study of response to subunit inactivated influenza vaccine. From the RT-PCR reads, TCRdb called clonotypes with MiXCR, one entry per CDR3 protein. The data show just under 550,000 distinct CDR3 sequences, with under 25% seen just once and around 2.8% held by the top ten. The same data also went into a second study, on T cells expressing NK-cell markers.

Material: CD4+ T cells sorted from PBMCs, obtained 11 to 12 days after vaccination. The receptor source for this set is a man aged 50-60 years who received an inactivated influenza vaccine. Both conserved end residues are part of each CDR3. The D gene is left open where the match is weak. Clone size is given for some rows only: seen once, a few or many times, or a class if the clone is expanded.

d_call cdr3_length clone_size j_call v_call cdr3_aa cdr3_nt
TRBD2 16 few TRBJ2-7 TRBV5-1 CASSPGGLAGSYEQYF TGCGCCAGCAGCCCGGGGGGTTTAGCGGGGTCCTACGAGCAGTACTTC
TRBD1 15 - TRBJ2-1 TRBV7-2 CASSVRQGSVNEQFF TGTGCCAGCAGCGTCAGACAGGGGAGTGTAAATGAGCAGTTCTTC
- 13 - TRBJ1-1 TRBV2 CASSGGRGTEAFF TGTGCCAGCAGTGGCGGGCGGGGGACTGAAGCTTTCTTT
TRBD1 17 - TRBJ1-5 TRBV20-1 CSAQRWDRPNSNQPQHF TGCAGTGCTCAAAGATGGGACAGACCAAATAGCAATCAGCCCCAGCATTTT
TRBD2 16 few TRBJ2-3 TRBV6-1 CASSTTSGSGGDTQYF TGTGCCAGCAGTACGACTAGCGGGAGTGGCGGAGATACGCAGTATTTT
- 12 - TRBJ1-2 TRBV12-3/TRBV12-4 CASRASNYGYTF TGTGCCAGCCGGGCCTCTAACTATGGCTACACCTTC
- 15 - TRBJ2-1 TRBV4-2 CASSQGRRYSGEQFF TGTGCCAGCAGCCAAGGTCGGAGATACTCAGGAGAGCAGTTCTTC
- 15 - TRBJ2-5 TRBV6-2/TRBV6-3 CASRLLGLVGETQYF TGTGCCAGCAGGTTACTAGGGTTAGTCGGGGAGACCCAGTACTTC
- 13 few TRBJ2-1 TRBV7-7 CASSLEEGREQFF TGTGCTAGCAGCTTAGAGGAGGGTCGTGAGCAGTTCTTC
- 10 - TRBJ2-5 TRBV20-1 CSATSETQYF TGCAGTGCTACCTCGGAGACCCAGTACTTC
TRBD1 14 - TRBJ1-6 TRBV12-3/TRBV12-4 CASTIGQANSPLHF TGTGCCAGCACTATTGGACAGGCGAATTCACCCCTCCACTTT
- 13 - TRBJ2-4 TRBV12-3/TRBV12-4 CASGTGAKNIQYF TGTGCCAGCGGTACGGGCGCCAAAAACATTCAGTACTTC
- 14 - TRBJ2-5 TRBV20-1 CSARQGGSVKTQYF TGCAGTGCTAGACAGGGGGGATCAGTAAAGACCCAGTACTTC
- 15 many TRBJ2-1 TRBV9 CASSPGLAAYNEQFF TGTGCCAGCAGCCCCGGGTTAGCGGCCTACAATGAGCAGTTCTTC
TRBD2 14 - TRBJ2-1 TRBV20-1 CSAQSGTGGGEQFF TGCAGTGCTCAAAGCGGGACTGGTGGGGGTGAGCAGTTCTTC
- 14 few TRBJ1-4 TRBV5-1 CASSPRLGAEKLFF TGCGCCAGCAGTCCGAGGTTGGGGGCTGAAAAACTGTTTTTT
- 13 many TRBJ2-1 TRBV20-1 CSARDDPYNEQFF TGCAGTGCTAGGGACGATCCCTACAATGAGCAGTTCTTC
- 15 - TRBJ2-7 TRBV20-1 CSASSSPRGSYEQYF TGCAGTGCTAGCTCAAGCCCCCGGGGTTCGTACGAGCAGTACTTC
TRBD2 16 few TRBJ2-1 TRBV5-1 CASSFMTSGSYNEQFF TGCGCCAGCAGCTTCATGACTAGCGGCTCCTACAATGAGCAGTTCTTC
- 14 - TRBJ2-7 TRBV4-1 CASSQETWSYEQYF TGCGCCAGCAGCCAAGAAACATGGTCCTACGAGCAGTACTTC
TRBD2 17 few TRBJ2-1 TRBV7-9 CASIRGGGTSGRNEQFF TGTGCCAGCATCCGAGGGGGGGGGACTAGCGGGAGGAATGAGCAGTTCTTC
- 15 - TRBJ2-7 TRBV20-1 CSAPPRGEPTGGQYF TGCAGTGCCCCCCCCCGTGGGGAGCCGACTGGGGGGCAGTACTTC
- 13 few TRBJ2-7 TRBV7-2 CASSLEEGGEQYF TGTGCCAGCAGCTTAGAGGAAGGAGGCGAGCAGTACTTC
- 18 many TRBJ2-4 TRBV4-3 CASSQDPTRGVAKNIQYF TGCGCCAGCAGCCAAGACCCTACAAGAGGGGTAGCCAAAAACATTCAGTACTTC
- 12 few TRBJ2-5 TRBV7-9 CASSLPTGTQYF TGTGCCAGCAGCTTACCGACCGGGACCCAGTACTTC
TRBD1 12 few TRBJ2-7 TRBV28 CASSQGQYEQYF TGTGCCAGCAGTCAGGGACAGTACGAGCAGTACTTC
TRBD2 17 - TRBJ2-2 TRBV4-2 CASSWGSGRHNTGELFF TGTGCCAGCAGCTGGGGTAGCGGGAGACACAACACCGGGGAGCTGTTTTTT
TRBD2 20 few TRBJ2-3 TRBV5-1 CASSLRPWLTSGGYTDTQYF TGCGCCAGCAGCTTACGGCCTTGGTTGACTAGCGGGGGCTACACAGATACGCAGTATTTT
- 16 many TRBJ2-1 TRBV7-9 CASSLVVAAPVGEQFF TGTGCCAGCAGCTTAGTCGTTGCGGCACCCGTTGGTGAGCAGTTCTTC
- 17 once TRBJ2-4 TRBV28 CASSSTGTTAAKNIQYF TGTGCCAGCAGTTCTACCGGAACTACAGCAGCCAAAAACATTCAGTACTTC
- 15 few TRBJ2-2 TRBV5-1 CASSPGHTNTGELFF TGCGCCAGCAGCCCGGGACATACGAACACCGGGGAGCTGTTTTTT
TRBD1 15 - TRBJ2-1 TRBV11-2 CSSSSPGQISNEQFF TGTTCCAGCAGCTCCCCGGGACAGATAAGCAATGAGCAGTTCTTC
- 17 few TRBJ2-1 TRBV6-2/TRBV6-3 CASRQKPGEDFDNEQFF TGTGCCAGCAGACAAAAGCCGGGAGAGGATTTCGACAATGAGCAGTTCTTC
- 11 many TRBJ2-7 TRBV2 CASSEFYEQYF TGTGCCAGCAGTGAATTCTACGAGCAGTACTTC
- 17 - TRBJ1-1 TRBV14 CASSQDLYWGGNTEAFF TGTGCCAGCAGCCAAGATCTATATTGGGGGGGCAATACTGAAGCTTTCTTT
TRBD1 14 - TRBJ1-1 TRBV6-1 CASSEGTGKLEAFF TGTGCCAGCAGCGAAGGGACAGGGAAACTAGAAGCTTTCTTT
TRBD2 14 - TRBJ2-5 TRBV29-1 CSVEQRGVGETQYF TGCAGCGTTGAACAGCGGGGGGTAGGAGAGACCCAGTACTTC
- 16 few TRBJ2-1 TRBV27 CASSLWPLDAYNEQFF TGTGCCAGCAGTTTATGGCCGCTTGACGCGTACAATGAGCAGTTCTTC
TRBD2 16 - TRBJ2-1 TRBV15 CATSKGLVEYKNEQFF TGTGCCACCAGCAAGGGACTAGTTGAGTACAAGAATGAGCAGTTCTTC
- 13 - TRBJ2-4 TRBV20-1 CSARVQGLGIQYF TGCAGTGCTAGAGTTCAGGGTCTAGGCATTCAGTACTTC
- 13 few TRBJ2-3 TRBV11-2 CASSLELSDTQYF TGTGCCAGCAGCTTAGAACTATCAGATACGCAGTATTTT
- 15 many TRBJ1-4 TRBV28 CASTPGWGGHEKLFF TGTGCCAGCACCCCCGGTTGGGGGGGACATGAAAAACTGTTTTTT
- 16 - TRBJ2-7 TRBV5-6 CASSNTKRDGNYEQYF TGTGCCAGCAGCAATACCAAAAGGGACGGGAACTACGAGCAGTACTTC
TRBD1 14 - TRBJ1-2 TRBV19 CASKKDRASYGYTF TGTGCCAGTAAAAAGGACAGGGCGAGCTATGGCTACACCTTC
- 14 - TRBJ1-1 TRBV29-1 CSVAGRMVNTEAFF TGCAGCGTTGCAGGGAGGATGGTGAACACTGAAGCTTTCTTT
- 14 - TRBJ2-7 TRBV20-1 CSARDLRTPYEQYF TGCAGTGCTAGAGATCTCCGGACACCCTACGAGCAGTACTTC
TRBD2 15 - TRBJ2-7 TRBV3-1 CASTPTSGGDYEQYF TGTGCCAGCACTCCGACTAGCGGGGGGGACTACGAGCAGTACTTC
- 13 many TRBJ1-5 TRBV20-1 CSAVGPSNQPQHF TGCAGTGCTGTGGGACCGAGCAATCAGCCCCAGCATTTT
TRBD1 15 few TRBJ2-2 TRBV12-3/TRBV12-4 CASSFTGGWTGELFF TGTGCCAGCAGTTTCACAGGGGGGTGGACCGGGGAGCTGTTTTTT
TRBD2 15 few TRBJ2-3 TRBV12-3/TRBV12-4 CASRVAGPSTDTQYF TGTGCCAGCAGAGTAGCGGGACCAAGCACAGATACGCAGTATTTT
- 15 many TRBJ2-2 TRBV4-2 CASGTGAPRTGELFF TGTGCCAGCGGTACGGGGGCACCTAGAACCGGGGAGCTGTTTTTT
TRBD2 16 few TRBJ2-3 TRBV7-2 CASSGGTSGRPNTQYF TGTGCCAGCAGCGGGGGGACTAGCGGGCGGCCTAATACGCAGTATTTT
TRBD2 14 - TRBJ2-5 TRBV29-1 CSVDAGGAGETQYF TGCAGCGTTGATGCGGGGGGTGCCGGGGAGACCCAGTACTTC